The clone carrying this T cell receptor (beta chain) was detected only a few times. Synthesis of TCR beta cDNA was carried out from about 500 ng total RNA with a constant-region primer. Libraries for TCR beta were built through three nested multiplex PCR rounds, which together made up a slightly modified ARM-PCR procedure. TCRdb reprocessed the multiplex PCR reads via MiXCR and lists one record per CDR3 protein. The sample records approximately 320,000 distinct CDR3 sequences, 58% being singletons. Unsorted whole blood yielded the blood RNA, and germline DNA was also extracted. This sample was included in a study of tumor-infiltrating lymphocytes in primary liver carcinoma. This sequence was found in a woman in her thirties with primary liver carcinoma and hepatitis B virus infection. Sequenced input: peripheral blood.

This CDR3 reads CASSQLTGRDEQFF. In DNA form, the CDR3 reads TGCGCCAGCAGCCAGTTGACAGGGAGGGATGAGCAGTTCTTC. This chain connects TRBV4-3 to TRBJ2-1; the D gene could be TRBD1 or TRBD2 (7 bases each). Germline-derived CDR1 and CDR2 are LGHNA and YSLEER. This CDR3 comprises 14 residues. V was shortened by 3 bases and J by 8 bases, with 14 bases between the two germline ends.